This paragraph covers one T cell receptor (beta chain) sequence. The method was immunoSEQ multiplex PCR; TCRdb's version includes in-frame clones alone and lacks a portion of them. The sample lists 40,000 to 60,000 clones, 80% to 90% occurring once. The entry originates in a study of control samples from healthy donors and cancer patients. This CDR3 is built from 11 residues. Germline values: CDR1 SGHAT, CDR2 FQNNGV. Trimming took off 3 bases at V and 7 bases at J, with 3 bases between the two ends. The TCR comes from a woman aged 45-65 years with lung cancer. This chain joins TRBV11-2 and TRBJ1-4; D gene uncertain. The sequenced sample was PBMCs. The DNA for the CDR3 is TGTGCCAGCAGCTTCGGTGAAAAACTGTTTTTT. The encoded protein is CASSFGEKLFF.